The 25 T cell receptor beta chains in this list originate from one sample, sequenced in a study of metastatic and nonmetastatic thyroid tumors. MiXCR re-clonotyped the PCR reads for TCRdb. The sample lists approximately 20,000 clones, roughly 25% occurring once. Not a single patient had been given any form of treatment at any point before undergoing thyroid surgery. Source material: tumor tissue. Receptors were obtained from a female donor with papillary thyroid cancer or a benign thyroid nodule (not recorded which). Some clones in this sample may be carry-over from other donors' samples.

CDR3 nucleotides: TGTGCCAGCAGGGAGGACTCAACCGCCGAGCAGTACTTC. This codes for CASREDSTAEQYF. The chain couples TRBV6-1 to TRBJ2-7, with D possibly TRBD2 on 5 matching bases. The length of the CDR3 is 13 residues. The V end was cut by 6 bases, the J end by 6 bases, with 15 bases between. CDR1 is MNHNS, CDR2 SASEGT, per germline.

In its sample, this clone ranks as medium-sized. This chain joins TRBV10-2 and TRBJ2-7; 7 bases are a match to TRBD2. The V gene's germline CDR1 is WSHSY and CDR2 SAAADI. This CDR3 spans 13 amino acids. Germline trimming cut 10 bases from V and 3 bases from J; bases unmatched to any gene: 9. The CDR3 is CATRSGTNYEQYF. The CDR3 DNA reads as TGCGCCACCAGATCCGGGACTAACTACGAGCAGTACTTC.

The table lists this clone with a few counts. The chain links TRBV6-1 to TRBJ1-5, with D tentatively TRBD1 (6 bases). This CDR3 region has 16 residues. Germline-derived CDR1 and CDR2 are MNHNS and SASEGT. Deletions cut 8 bases from V and 5 bases from J, with 22 bases between. The CDR3 bases are TGTGCCAGCTCTGGGTGGGGGGCTGGAGTGGATCAGCCCCAGCATTTT. The encoded protein is CASSGWGAGVDQPQHF.

This clone was observed at least ten times. A much bigger clone sits one base away, suggesting this may be a read error. The same CDR3 is also encoded by other DNA sequences in this sample. The J gene is TRBJ1-1, the V gene TRBV10-2; possibly TRBD1 for D (5 bases). This CDR3 comprises 14 residues. Germline-derived CDR1 and CDR2 are WSHSY and SAAADI. The CDR3, as DNA: TGCGCCAGCAGTGAGCAGGGTGTGAACACCGAAGCTTTCTTT. It specifies CASSEQGVNTEAFF.

This clone appeared many times. The chain combines TRBV4-1 with TRBJ1-5; D not resolved. Trimming took off 2 bases at V and 0 bases at J, with 11 bases between the two ends. The CDR3 has 16 amino acids. CDR1 is MGHRA, CDR2 YSYEKL, per germline. CDR3 bases: TGCGCCAGCAGCCAATACGACACCAATAGCAATCAGCCCCAGCATTTT. Translating it yields CASSQYDTNSNQPQHF.

By sample share, this clone is medium-sized. The genes are TRBV20-1 and TRBJ2-7; perhaps TRBD1 as D (5 bases). The V end lost 0 bases, the J end lost 7 bases, and 7 bases lay between the germline ends. Per germline, CDR1 DFQATT and CDR2 SNEGSKA (reference sequence). The CDR3 loop spans 11 amino acids. CDR3 sequence (DNA): TGCAGTGCTAGAGAACAGGAGGAGCAGTACTTC. It encodes CSAREQEEQYF.

This clone was seen a few times. This chain links TRBV4-2 with TRBJ2-3; 7 positions agree with TRBD2. Germline loops: CDR1 LGHNA, CDR2 YNFKEQ. With V trimmed by 4 bases and J by 3 bases, 19 bases remained unmatched. There are 19 residues in the CDR3. The CDR3 reads CASSPRGGAGPRVTDTQYF. The CDR3, as DNA: TGTGCCAGCAGCCCCCGTGGTGGAGCGGGACCCCGGGTAACAGATACGCAGTATTTT.

In its sample, this clone was seen many times. The V call is TRBV10-3, the J call TRBJ1-1; possible D gene TRBD1, 5 bases. CDR3 length equals 16 residues. Trimming stripped 3 bases from V and 0 bases from J, with 14 bases between. Germline V gene lookup returns CDR1 ENHRY and CDR2 SYGVKD. In DNA, the CDR3 is TGTGCCATCAGTGAAAGTCCCGACAGTTTGAACACTGAAGCTTTCTTT. It encodes CAISESPDSLNTEAFF.

The chain is built from TRBV20-1 and TRBJ1-5; possible D gene TRBD1, 6 bases. The germline V gene encodes CDR1 DFQATT and CDR2 SNEGSKA (reference sequence). V was shortened by 5 bases and J by 5 bases, with 13 bases between the two germline ends. The CDR3 runs to 13 residues. CDR3 residues: CSAGRDIHQPQHF. CDR3 nucleotides: TGCAGTGCTGGCCGGGACATCCATCAGCCCCAGCATTTT.

This sequence joins TRBV11-2 and TRBJ2-7; 7 bases match TRBD2. Germline-derived CDR1 and CDR2 are SGHAT and FQNNGV. With V trimmed by 5 bases and J by 3 bases, 10 bases remained unmatched. The CDR3 contains 15 residues. Here the CDR3 DNA reads TGTGCCAGCAGCGCCCTCGTGGGAGGGGTCTACGAGCAGTACTTC. Protein sequence: CASSALVGGVYEQYF.

This clone was counted at least ten times. The chain uses TRBV19 and TRBJ1-5; D possibly corresponds to TRBD1 (6 bases). This CDR3 has 18 amino acids. Trimming took 5 bases from V and 1 from J, leaving 21 bases between them. Per germline, CDR1 LNHDA and CDR2 SQIVND (reference sequence). CDR3 protein: CASSADRLQGGSNQPQHF. The CDR3 DNA sequence: TGTGCCAGTAGTGCCGACCGTTTACAGGGAGGGAGCAATCAGCCCCAGCATTTT.

By sample fraction, this clone is medium-sized (0.01 to 0.1%). V and J are TRBV6-1 and TRBJ1-1; weak D call: TRBD1 (5 bases). V lost 6 bases to trimming and J lost 5 bases, with 13 bases between them. Germline V gene lookup returns CDR1 MNHNS and CDR2 SASEGT. CDR3 length: 13 amino acids. The CDR3 DNA follows: TGTGCCAGCAGCGGCCATAAGGGGACTGAAGCTTTCTTT. This gives the protein CASSGHKGTEAFF.

Sample share makes this clone medium-sized (0.01 to 0.1%). The J gene is TRBJ2-7, the V gene TRBV27; D uncertain. The V and J ends lost 4 bases and 3 bases respectively, with 7 bases between them. Germline V gene data show CDR1 as MNHEY and CDR2 as SMNVEV (reference sequence). The CDR3 sequence is 12 residues long. DNA for the CDR3: TGTGCCAGCAGTTCGAACCTCTACGAGCAGTACTTC. Its protein product is CASSSNLYEQYF.

This clone was seen at least ten times. Other DNA sequences in the sample encode the same CDR3. V is TRBV28 and J is TRBJ1-4; TRBD1 might be the D (5 bases). This CDR3 has 15 residues. V lost 4 bases and J lost 5, with 14 bases in between. The germline CDR1 and CDR2 sequences are MDHEN and SYDVKM. CDR3 in DNA: TGTGCCAGCAGTTCCCCAGGGAAAGAGAATGAAAAACTGTTTTTT. Translating it yields CASSSPGKENEKLFF. Variable domain in full (rest from reference TRBV28 and TRBJ1-4): DVKVTQSSRYLVKRTGEKVFLECVQDMDHENMFWYRQDPGLGLRLIYFSYDVKMKEKGDIPEGYSVSREKKERFSLILESASTNQTSMYLCASSSPGKENEKLFFGSGTQLSVL.

This clone was picked up a small number of times. This may be a read error: a much more frequent sequence differs by one nucleotide. This chain joins TRBV20-1 and TRBJ2-1; weak D call: TRBD2 (7 bases). Between the trimmed V and J ends, which lost 3 bases and 6 bases, there was a span of 24 bases. Per germline, CDR1 DFQATT and CDR2 SNEGSKA (reference sequence). The CDR3 extends over 17 amino acids. The CDR3 coding sequence is TGCAGTGCTAGGCCCTGGGGGGCGGGAGTGTTCCCCAATGAGCAGTTCTTC. This sequence encodes CSARPWGAGVFPNEQFF.

The J gene is TRBJ1-2, the V gene TRBV30, with D unresolved. V was clipped by 2 bases and J by 8 bases, with 9 bases between them. CDR3 length: 11 residues. Germline lookup yields CDR1 GTSNPN and CDR2 SVGIG (reference sequence). CDR3 protein: CAWSPGGGYTF. CDR3 nucleotides: TGTGCCTGGAGTCCCGGAGGAGGCTACACCTTC.

This clone was seen many times. A read error is possible here, since a much larger clone lies one base away. V gene TRBV24-1 combines with J gene TRBJ2-2; the D gene is possibly TRBD1 (5 bases). Germline V gene lookup returns CDR1 KGHDR and CDR2 SFDVKD. CDR3 size: 14 residues. This CDR3 reads CATGDFRGTGELFF. For the CDR3, the DNA is TGTGCCACCGGTGATTTTAGGGGCACCGGGGAGCTGTTTTTT.

The V gene is TRBV20-1, the J gene TRBJ2-7, with D unresolved. The CDR3 is 14 residues long. The V and J ends lost 6 bases and 6 bases respectively, with 21 bases between them. CDR1 and CDR2 from the germline V gene are DFQATT and SNEGSKA (reference sequence). CDR3 bases: TGCAGTGCGAGCAAGGGTGAAGGCTTTCTCGAGCAGTACTTC. Protein: CSASKGEGFLEQYF.

Relative to its sample, this clone is medium-sized. The gene calls are TRBV30 and TRBJ2-7; weak D call: TRBD1 (5 bases). The germline V gene encodes CDR1 GTSNPN and CDR2 SVGIG (reference sequence). The ends were cut back, 0 bases at V and 2 bases at J, with 11 bases in the middle. The CDR3 loop spans 14 amino acids. CDR3 DNA: TGTGCCTGGAGTGTAGGGCAGGGAACCTACGAGCAGTACTTC. Its protein is CAWSVGQGTYEQYF. Based on the CDR3 plus reference TRBV30 and TRBJ2-7, the full variable domain is SQTIHQWPATLVQPVGSPLSLECTVEGTSNPNLYWYRQAAGRGLQLLFYSVGIGQISSEVPQNLSASRPQDRQFILSSKKLLLSDSGFYLCAWSVGQGTYEQYFGPGTRLTVT.

This clone was seen only a few times. The rearrangement joins TRBV12-3 or TRBV12-4 to TRBJ2-7, with D hard to call. The ends were cut back, 5 bases at V and 2 bases at J, with 19 bases in the middle. The CDR3 extends over 16 amino acids. CDR3 coding DNA: TGTGCCAGCAGTGCGTCGGGTTTCAAGACGGCCTACGAGCAGTACTTC. Translation gives CASSASGFKTAYEQYF.

This clone appeared a few times. The chain joins TRBV6-2 or TRBV6-3 to TRBJ2-7; D not resolved. V was pared by 6 bases and J by 5 bases, with 14 bases between. CDR3 length equals 13 residues. Germline V gene sequence: CDR1 MNHEY, CDR2 SVGEGT. The CDR3 loop is CASRPQGVHEQYF. The CDR3 bases are TGTGCCAGCAGACCCCAAGGAGTGCACGAGCAGTACTTC.

By its share, this clone is medium-sized. The rearrangement joins TRBV10-3 to TRBJ2-7; the match to TRBD2 covers 7 bases. The V gene's germline CDR1 is ENHRY and CDR2 SYGVKD. V trimming: 0 bases; J trimming: 3 bases; junction bases outside the gene matches: 8. CDR3 length: 16 amino acids. For the CDR3, the DNA is TGTGCCATCAGTGAGTCTCAGGCTAGCGGACTCTACGAGCAGTACTTC. As protein: CAISESQASGLYEQYF.

This chain uses TRBV30 with TRBJ2-7; 7 bases agree with TRBD2. Germline V lookup: CDR1 GTSNPN, CDR2 SVGIG (reference sequence). The junction had 4 bases not matched to a gene; V was cut back by 2 bases and J by 3 bases. The CDR3 consists of 13 residues. The CDR3 sequence: CAWSRGSLYEQYF. The CDR3 DNA reads TGTGCCTGGAGTCGCGGGAGCCTCTACGAGCAGTACTTC.

This clone was detected many times. Written as DNA, the CDR3 is TGCAGTGCCAACGGACTAACAGAACCCTACGAGCAGTACTTC. Translated: CSANGLTEPYEQYF. The gene calls are TRBV20-1 and TRBJ2-7; TRBD2 might be the D (6 bases). Germline CDR1 and CDR2: DFQATT and SNEGSKA (reference sequence). Trimming pared 6 bases from V and 2 bases from J, leaving 17 bases between. The CDR3 contains 14 residues.

This clone was picked up a small number of times. This chain connects TRBV19 to TRBJ1-1; a weak D match, TRBD1 (5 bases). Trimming took off 3 bases at V and 0 bases at J, with 11 bases between the two ends. The germline V gene encodes CDR1 LNHDA and CDR2 SQIVND (reference sequence). The CDR3 has 15 amino acids. CDR3 nucleotides: TGTGCCAGTAGTATCACCCCGGGGCTGAACACTGAAGCTTTCTTT. It codes for CASSITPGLNTEAFF.